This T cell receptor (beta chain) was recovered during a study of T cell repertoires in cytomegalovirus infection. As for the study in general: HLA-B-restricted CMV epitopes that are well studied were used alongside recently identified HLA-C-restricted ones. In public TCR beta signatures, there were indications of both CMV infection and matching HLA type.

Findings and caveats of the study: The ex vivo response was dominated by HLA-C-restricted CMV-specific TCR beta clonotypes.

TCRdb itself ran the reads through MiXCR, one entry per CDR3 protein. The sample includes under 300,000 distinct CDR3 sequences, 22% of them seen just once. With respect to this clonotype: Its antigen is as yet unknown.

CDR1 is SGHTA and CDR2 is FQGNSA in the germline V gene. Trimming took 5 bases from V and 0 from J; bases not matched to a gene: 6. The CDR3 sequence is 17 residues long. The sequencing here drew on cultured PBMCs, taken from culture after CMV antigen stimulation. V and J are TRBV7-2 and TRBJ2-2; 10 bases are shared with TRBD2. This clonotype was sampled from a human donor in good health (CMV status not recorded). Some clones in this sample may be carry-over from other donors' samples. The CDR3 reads CASSEGLARANTGELFF. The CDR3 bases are TGTGCCAGCAGCGAGGGACTAGCGCGCGCGAACACCGGGGAGCTGTTTTTT.